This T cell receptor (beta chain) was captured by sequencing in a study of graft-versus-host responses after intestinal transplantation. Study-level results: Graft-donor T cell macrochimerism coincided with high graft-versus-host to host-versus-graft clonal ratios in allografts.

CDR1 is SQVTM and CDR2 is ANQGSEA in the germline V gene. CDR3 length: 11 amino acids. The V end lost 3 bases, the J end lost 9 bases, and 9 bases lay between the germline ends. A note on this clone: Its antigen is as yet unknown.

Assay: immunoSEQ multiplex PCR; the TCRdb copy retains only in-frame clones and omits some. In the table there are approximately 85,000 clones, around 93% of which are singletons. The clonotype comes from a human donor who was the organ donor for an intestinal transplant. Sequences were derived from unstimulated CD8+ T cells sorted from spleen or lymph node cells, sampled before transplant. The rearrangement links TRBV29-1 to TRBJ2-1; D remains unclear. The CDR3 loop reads CSVDSLLEQFF. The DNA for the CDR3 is TGCAGCGTTGATTCCCTCCTTGAGCAGTTCTTC.